This T cell receptor beta chain derives from a study of cytomegalovirus exposure and HLA in healthy donors. This CDR3 has 14 residues. V was pared by 5 bases and J by 5 bases, with 6 bases of the junction left unmatched. The germline V gene has CDR1 MGHDK and CDR2 SYGVNS. The study's findings and limits: Later examination showed HLA-associated TCR beta chains had greater clonal expansion than equally common others.

To note about this clone: Its antigen is as yet unknown.

The PCR had 60 Vbeta and 13 Jbeta primers. Produced via immunoSEQ multiplex PCR; TCRdb's table is partial and in-frame only. The sample carries about 60,000 clones, 70% to 90% recorded once. The sequenced sample consisted of PBMCs. J is TRBJ2-7 and V is TRBV25-1, with TRBD1 matching 10 bases. The receptor was isolated from a man between 18 and 35 years old in good health and CMV-seronegative. CDR3 nucleotides: TGTGCCAGCAGTCTTCCGGGACAGGGGAACGAGCAGTACTTC. It specifies CASSLPGQGNEQYF.